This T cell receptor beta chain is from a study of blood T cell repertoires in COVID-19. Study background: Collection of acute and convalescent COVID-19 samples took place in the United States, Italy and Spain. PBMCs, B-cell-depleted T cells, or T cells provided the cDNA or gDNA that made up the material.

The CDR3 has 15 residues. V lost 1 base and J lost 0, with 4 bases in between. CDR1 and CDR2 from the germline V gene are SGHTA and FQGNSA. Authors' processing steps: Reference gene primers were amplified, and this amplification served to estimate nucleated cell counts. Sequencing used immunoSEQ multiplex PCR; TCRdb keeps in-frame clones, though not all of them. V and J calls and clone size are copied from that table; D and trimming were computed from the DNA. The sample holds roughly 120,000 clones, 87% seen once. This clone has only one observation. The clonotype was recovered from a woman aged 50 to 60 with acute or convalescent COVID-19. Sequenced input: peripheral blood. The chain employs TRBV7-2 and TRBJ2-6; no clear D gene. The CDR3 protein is CASSLDNSGANVLTF. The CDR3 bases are TGTGCCAGCAGCTTAGATAACTCTGGGGCCAACGTCCTGACTTTC.